One sample yielded the 21 T cell receptor beta chains listed below, sequenced in a study of T cell repertoires in cytomegalovirus infection. The antigens for these receptors are not known. TCRdb analysed the reads with MiXCR anew, one entry per CDR3 protein. The table shows some 920,000 distinct CDR3 sequences, with roughly a third occurring only once. The sequencing used cultured CD8+ T cells from PBMCs, collected from culture after CMV antigen stimulation. The origin of the receptors is a human donor in good health (CMV status not recorded). Some clones in this sample may be carry-over from other donors' samples.

The chain uses TRBV20-1 and TRBJ1-1; D is uncertain. CDR3 length: 14 residues. Germline assignment: CDR1 DFQATT and CDR2 SNEGSKA (reference sequence). V was clipped by 0 bases and J by 0 bases, with 8 bases between them. In nucleotides, the CDR3 is TGCAGTGCTAGAGATCTCCGGTTGAACACTGAAGCTTTCTTT. Translating gives CSARDLRLNTEAFF.

This chain uses TRBV6-6 with TRBJ1-1; no clear D. Trimming left V 2 bases short and J 3 bases short, with 13 bases between. The CDR3 loop spans 15 amino acids. Germline values: CDR1 MNHNY, CDR2 SVGAGI (reference sequence). For the CDR3, the DNA is TGTGCCAGCAGTTACCACTTGAGGTTTGACACTGAAGCTTTCTTT. Its translation is CASSYHLRFDTEAFF.

This clonotype was seen a few times. The chain joins TRBV24-1 to TRBJ1-5; TRBD1 matches at 8 bases. The V and J ends lost 4 bases and 4 bases, in that order; junction bases with no gene match: 5. Germline values: CDR1 KGHDR, CDR2 SFDVKD. The CDR3 extends over 15 amino acids. CDR3 DNA: TGTGCCACCAGTGACCGGGACAGGCCGAATCAGCCCCAGCATTTT. Its translation: CATSDRDRPNQPQHF.

This clonotype occurred a few times. This sequence joins TRBV11-1 and TRBJ2-2; the D gene is possibly TRBD1 (5 bases). Germline loops: CDR1 SGHAT, CDR2 FQDESV (reference sequence). The germline V and J ends were trimmed by 2 bases and 6 bases, with 16 bases remaining between them. This CDR3 is built from 16 residues. The CDR3, as DNA: TGTGCCAGCAGCTTAAGTTTCGGTCAGGGCTCCGGGGAGCTGTTTTTT. It yields the protein CASSLSFGQGSGELFF.

Worth noting for this clonotype: A much more abundant neighbour one base away suggests this may be a read error. The V gene is TRBV12-3 or TRBV12-4, the J gene TRBJ2-7, with 7 bases aligning to TRBD1. The CDR3 length is 14 residues. V shed 6 bases, J shed 2 bases, and the junction held 7 bases outside the gene matches. The CDR3 reads CASRPTGSPYEQYF. As DNA, the CDR3 is TGTGCCAGCAGACCGACAGGGTCCCCCTACGAGCAGTACTTC.

On this clonotype itself: A read error may produce the germline difference seen at one junction end. This chain links TRBV5-3 with TRBJ2-5; 7 positions match TRBD1. TRBV5-3 is given ORF status, its function remaining uncertain. CDR3 size: 14 residues. CDR3 sequence: CASSLRQGLETQYF. CDR3 in DNA: TGTGCCAGCAGCTTGAGACAGGGTTTAGAGACCCAGTACTTC.

Details on this clonotype: A single base separates this from a much larger clone, so it may be a read error. The gene calls are TRBV7-2 and TRBJ2-1, with D tentatively TRBD1 or TRBD2 (5 bases each). Germline V gives CDR1 SGHTA, CDR2 FQGNSA. The CDR3 covers 16 residues. V was cut by 0 bases and J by 5 bases, with 14 bases left in between. The CDR3 protein is CASSLAFRGVHNEQFF. CDR3 nucleotides: TGTGCCAGCAGCTTAGCGTTCCGGGGCGTCCACAATGAGCAGTTCTTC.

This chain joins TRBV27 and TRBJ1-6, with a possible D match to TRBD1 (5 bases). The V and J ends lost 6 bases and 0 bases respectively, with 9 bases between them. Germline CDR1 is MNHEY and CDR2 is SMNVEV (reference sequence). This CDR3 has 15 amino acids. The CDR3 nucleotides read TGTGCCAGCAGACAGGAGAGCTCCTATAATTCACCCCTCCACTTT. Encoded protein: CASRQESSYNSPLHF.

This clonotype showed up just a few times. The V and J genes are TRBV12-3 or TRBV12-4 and TRBJ2-7; 9 bases are a match to TRBD2. Trimming removed 5 bases from V and 6 bases from J; junction bases left unmatched: 8. The CDR3 is 14 amino acids. In DNA form, the CDR3 reads TGTGCCAGCAGTCGTAGCGCGGGAGGGGCCGAGCAGTACTTC. Translated, it gives CASSRSAGGAEQYF.

This clonotype has ten or more counts. The chain links TRBV27 to TRBJ1-1, with unresolved D. The V end was cut by 4 bases, the J end by 4 bases, with 13 bases between. Germline-derived CDR1 and CDR2 are MNHEY and SMNVEV (reference sequence). The CDR3 consists of 14 residues. In nucleotides, the CDR3 is TGTGCCAGCAGTTCAGGCCCGGGGAGCACTGAAGCTTTCTTT. Translating gives CASSSGPGSTEAFF.

J is TRBJ2-2 and V is TRBV27, with TRBD2 matching over 13 bases. The junction had 5 bases not matched to a gene; V was cut back by 5 bases and J by 5 bases. The CDR3 runs to 16 residues. Germline CDR1 is MNHEY and CDR2 is SMNVEV (reference sequence). The CDR3 DNA sequence: TGTGCCAGCAGTCCACCGGGACTAGCGGGGACCGGGGAGCTGTTTTTT. Encoded protein: CASSPPGLAGTGELFF.

CDR3 amino acids: CASSPSTGLLAKNIQYF. The CDR3 nucleotides are TGTGCCAGCAGCCCCTCCACTGGATTGCTAGCCAAAAACATTCAGTACTTC. The chain combines TRBV3-1 with TRBJ2-4; D remains unclear. This CDR3 region has 17 residues. V dropped 4 bases and J dropped 0 bases, with 16 bases sitting between them. Looked up from germline, CDR1 is LGHDT and CDR2 is YNNKEL (reference sequence).

The genes are TRBV20-1 and TRBJ2-5; TRBD2 agrees at 10 bases. Germline V lookup: CDR1 DFQATT, CDR2 SNEGSKA (reference sequence). The ends lost 3 bases at V and 5 bases at J; junction bases unmatched: 12. The CDR3 is 16 residues long. The CDR3 DNA reads TGCAGTGCTAGTAGAGTAGCGGGGGGCAGAGGCGAGACCCAGTACTTC. This encodes CSASRVAGGRGETQYF.

This clonotype was recorded at least ten times. This sequence joins TRBV19 and TRBJ1-5, with D unclear. Trimming removed 8 bases at V and 0 bases at J, with 8 bases between. The CDR3 length is 13 residues. Germline V gene data show CDR1 as LNHDA and CDR2 as SQIVND (reference sequence). DNA for the CDR3: TGTGCCAGTCTGGGTTATAGCAATCAGCCCCAGCATTTT. Encoded protein: CASLGYSNQPQHF.

This clonotype was detected only a few times. This chain connects TRBV12-5 to TRBJ1-2; 8 nucleotides line up with TRBD1. The V gene end was trimmed by 5 bases and the J gene end by 6 bases; junction bases not matched to a gene: 5. Germline CDR1 reads LGHNT; CDR2 reads FRNRAP. This CDR3 has 13 residues. The CDR3 spells CASGPTGDNGYTF. CDR3 in DNA: TGTGCTAGTGGTCCGACAGGGGATAATGGCTACACCTTC.

This clonotype was seen ten or more times. The chain uses TRBV6-5 and TRBJ2-1, with D possibly matching TRBD2 (6 bases). This CDR3 has 13 amino acids. Trimming stripped 2 bases from V and 8 bases from J, with 10 bases between. Germline CDR1 and CDR2: MNHEY and SVGAGI. CDR3 sequence reads: CASSYNWEDEQFF. In DNA, the CDR3 is TGTGCCAGCAGTTACAATTGGGAGGATGAGCAGTTCTTC.

The gene calls are TRBV27 and TRBJ2-3; possibly TRBD2 for D (5 bases). This CDR3 is built from 15 residues. Germline V gives CDR1 MNHEY, CDR2 SMNVEV (reference sequence). The V end was cut by 5 bases, the J end by 0 bases, with 12 bases between. The CDR3 DNA is TGTGCCAGCAGTCACGGGGTTACCAGCACAGATACGCAGTATTTT. This sequence encodes CASSHGVTSTDTQYF.

This clonotype has just a few counts. The V call is TRBV7-6, the J call TRBJ2-5, with TRBD2 matching 13 bases. This CDR3 is built from 21 residues. Looked up from germline, CDR1 is SGHVS and CDR2 is FNYEAQ. Trimming cost V 0 bases and J 1 base; bases outside gene matches: 14. CDR3 in amino acids: CASSLAGEGGLAGAFQETQYF. The CDR3 coding sequence is TGTGCCAGCAGCTTAGCGGGTGAGGGAGGACTAGCGGGGGCCTTCCAAGAGACCCAGTACTTC.

The V call is TRBV27, the J call TRBJ2-7; 12 bases fit TRBD1. The CDR3 is 15 residues long. The V and J ends lost 5 bases and 7 bases, in that order; junction bases with no gene match: 9. Germline CDR1 MNHEY, CDR2 SMNVEV (reference sequence). CDR3 in DNA: TGTGCCAGCAGTCTATACGGGACAGGGGGCTGGGAGCAGTACTTC. This sequence encodes CASSLYGTGGWEQYF.

This chain links TRBV7-3 with TRBJ2-1; TRBD1 matches 7 bases. Germline V CDR1 and CDR2: SGHTA, FQGTGA. The CDR3 loop spans 15 amino acids. V was clipped by 2 bases and J by 5 bases; unmatched bases: 6. CDR3 nucleotide sequence: TGTGCCAGCAGCTTATGGGGGCAGGGGGACAATGAGCAGTTCTTC. Its protein is CASSLWGQGDNEQFF.

The chain combines TRBV19 with TRBJ2-1; no firm D call. There are 14 residues in the CDR3. Germline CDR1 is LNHDA and CDR2 is SQIVND (reference sequence). The V gene lost 4 bases and the J gene lost 0 bases, with 7 bases spanning the gap. CDR3 in DNA: TGTGCCAGTAGTAGCCTCGGCTCCTACAATGAGCAGTTCTTC. It translates to CASSSLGSYNEQFF.